This TCR beta chain derives from a study of T cells in Graves' hyperthyroidism and ophthalmopathy. Trimming left V 0 bases short and J 5 bases short, with 17 bases between. Germline assignment: CDR1 SGHDT and CDR2 YYEEEE. The CDR3 consists of 16 residues. RNA transcripts served as the template for amplifying TCR beta CDR3 regions. Initially, a first-round RT-PCR of the TCR CDR3 employed the HTBI primer set. TCRdb recomputed calls from the multiplex PCR reads with MiXCR, one row per CDR3 protein. The top ten clones hold about 50% of a sample with 300,000 to 350,000 distinct CDR3 sequences, roughly a fifth of them seen once.

The chain carries TRBV5-6 and TRBJ1-2; possible D gene TRBD1, 6 bases. The clonotype originates from a woman aged 45-65 years with Graves' hyperthyroidism. The source material was blood. The CDR3 loop is CASSLASGRGDYGYTF. In DNA, the CDR3 is TGTGCCAGCAGCTTGGCAAGTGGCAGGGGAGATTATGGCTACACCTTC.